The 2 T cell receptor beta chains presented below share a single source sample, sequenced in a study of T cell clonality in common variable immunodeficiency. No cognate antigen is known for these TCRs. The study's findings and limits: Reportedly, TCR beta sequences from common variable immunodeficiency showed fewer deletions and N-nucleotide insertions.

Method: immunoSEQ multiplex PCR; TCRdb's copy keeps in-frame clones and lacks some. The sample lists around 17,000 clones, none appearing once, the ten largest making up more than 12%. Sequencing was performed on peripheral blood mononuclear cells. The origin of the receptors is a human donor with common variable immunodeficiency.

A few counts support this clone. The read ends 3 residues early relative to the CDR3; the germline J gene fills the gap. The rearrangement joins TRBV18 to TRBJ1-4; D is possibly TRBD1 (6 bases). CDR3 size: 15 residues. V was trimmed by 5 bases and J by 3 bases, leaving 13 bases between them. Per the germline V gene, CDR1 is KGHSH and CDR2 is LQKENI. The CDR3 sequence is CASSTQEGANEKLFF. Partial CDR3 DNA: TGTGCCAGCTCAACCCAGGAGGGGGCTAATGAAAAA.

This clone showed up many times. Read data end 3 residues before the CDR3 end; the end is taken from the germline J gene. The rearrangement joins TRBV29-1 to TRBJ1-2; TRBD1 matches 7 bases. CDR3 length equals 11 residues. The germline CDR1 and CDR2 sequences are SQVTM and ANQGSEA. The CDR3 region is CSGHQGDGYTF. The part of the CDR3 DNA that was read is TGCAGCGGCCATCAGGGGGACGGC.